This T cell receptor beta chain was recorded in a study of OX40 agonist ivuxolimab in advanced cancers. Remarks on this clone: Its antigen is not identified.

Sequencing used immunoSEQ multiplex PCR; TCRdb keeps in-frame clones, though not all of them. The sample records roughly 64,000 clones, about four fifths being singletons. Any history of autoimmune disease or systemic immunosuppression disqualified patients. Study-wide points: Clonal expansion by week 6 occurred in CD4+ and CD8+ blood T cells (at 0.1 to 3.0 mg/kg). The antigen specificity of the peripheral T cells (those that were expanded) was not determined.

This CDR3 has 15 residues. CDR1 is SGHDN and CDR2 is FVKESK in the germline V gene. Trimming took off 4 bases at V and 0 bases at J, with 12 bases between the two ends. This sample comprised CD4+ or CD8+ T cells sorted from blood, obtained in a trial of the OX40 agonist ivuxolimab. The sequence derives from an adult with an advanced solid tumor such as melanoma, head and neck, liver or kidney cancer. The chain combines TRBV14 with TRBJ1-1; D call uncertain. The CDR3: CASSLGPQMNTEAFF. The DNA for the CDR3 is TGTGCCAGCAGCCTAGGACCCCAAATGAACACTGAAGCTTTCTTT.